This TCR beta chain was found in a study of cytotoxic CD8 clonotypes in ibrutinib-treated CLL. PBMCs were cryopreserved, and 2 to 2.5 micrograms of genomic DNA from them went into TCR beta libraries. Only in-frame clones appear in the TCRdb table, and some are missing; sequencing was by immunoSEQ multiplex PCR. The table has about 200,000 clones, over 60% seen once. The CDR3 runs to 15 residues. Per the germline V gene, CDR1 is SQVTM and CDR2 is ANQGSEA. J gave up 0 bases and V 6 bases, and 9 bases lay outside the gene matches. Source: PBMCs, taken after 24 months of ibrutinib treatment. This chain links TRBV29-1 with TRBJ2-3; 7 nucleotides align to TRBD2. The clonotype was recovered from a human donor with chronic lymphocytic leukemia. CDR3 amino acids: CSVLPSGVSTDTQYF. CDR3 in DNA: TGCAGCGTCCTCCCTAGCGGAGTTAGCACAGATACGCAGTATTTT.